This passage covers 21 T cell receptor beta chains from one sample sequenced in a study of long-term antiretroviral therapy in people with HIV. An immunoSEQ assay, version v3.0, was performed at survey level. Using immunoSEQ multiplex PCR, the repertoire was profiled, and TCRdb retains in-frame clones only, with some absent. The data hold some 23,000 clones, with approximately 73% observed a single time. This specimen consisted of unsorted PBMCs, obtained 0.5 years after starting antiretroviral therapy. The receptors derive from a woman in her forties with HIV.

The chain uses TRBV2 and TRBJ1-3; 7 nucleotides match TRBD1. This CDR3 is 15 amino acids long. Unmatched junction bases numbered 5, after V lost 6 bases and J lost 0 bases. In germline, CDR1 is SNHLY, CDR2 FYNNEI. The CDR3 nucleotides read TGTGCCAGCAGGATGACAGGGTCCTCTGGAAACACCATATATTTT. This gives the protein CASRMTGSSGNTIYF. The entire variable domain, with the rest obtained from reference TRBV2 and TRBJ1-3, is as follows: EPEVTQTPSHQVTQMGQEVILRCVPISNHLYFYWYRQILGQKVEFLVSFYNNEISEKSEIFDDQFSVERPDGSNFTLKIRSTKLEDSAMYFCASRMTGSSGNTIYFGEGSWLTVV.

In its sample, this clone was seen once. The chain has TRBV19 and TRBJ2-7, with D perhaps given as TRBD1 or TRBD2 (5 bases each). The CDR3 has 15 amino acids. Trimming shortened V by 3 bases and J by 3 bases, and 15 bases separated the two germline ends. Looked up from germline, CDR1 is LNHDA and CDR2 is SQIVND (reference sequence). The CDR3 is CASSMSGPLGYEQYF. The CDR3 DNA follows: TGTGCCAGTAGTATGTCGGGACCCCTAGGCTACGAGCAGTACTTC.

CDR3 bases: TGTGCCAGCAGTGACGGACAGGGGGCGAGAGAGACCCAGTACTTC. Translation gives CASSDGQGARETQYF. The V gene is TRBV28, the J gene TRBJ2-5; 11 bases are shared with TRBD1. The length of the CDR3 is 15 residues. Germline CDR1 MDHEN, CDR2 SYDVKM. Losses at the gene ends were 5 bases for V and 4 bases for J; bases not matched to a gene: 6.

The J gene is TRBJ2-5, the V gene TRBV7-8; weak D call: TRBD1 (5 bases). The CDR3 extends over 14 amino acids. The germline V gene has CDR1 SGHVS and CDR2 FQNEAQ. The V gene lost 4 bases and the J gene lost 4 bases, with 13 bases spanning the gap. The CDR3 nucleotides read TGTGCCAGCAGCTCCATAGGGGTTGCAGAGACCCAGTACTTC. Its protein is CASSSIGVAETQYF.

The rearrangement uses TRBV7-9 and TRBJ1-1; no definite D call. The CDR3 consists of 13 residues. V was pared by 5 bases and J by 11 bases, with 18 bases between. From germline, CDR1 is SEHNR and CDR2 FQNEAQ (reference sequence). CDR3 in amino acids: CASSRTWDVGAFF. CDR3 bases: TGTGCCAGCAGCCGGACCTGGGATGTCGGTGCTTTCTTT.

Here the CDR3 DNA reads TGTGCCAGCAGCCCCGGGACAGGGACTAACTATGGCTACACCTTC. Its translation is CASSPGTGTNYGYTF. This chain uses TRBV5-4 with TRBJ1-2, with TRBD1 matching over 9 bases. Germline V gives CDR1 SGHNT, CDR2 YYREEE (reference sequence). J lost 0 bases, V lost 4 bases, and 4 bases had no gene match. The CDR3 is 15 amino acids.

The V and J genes are TRBV9 and TRBJ2-3; D call uncertain. The CDR3 is made up of 13 amino acids. The germline CDR1 and CDR2 sequences are SGDLS and YYNGEE. V was shortened by 0 bases and J by 2 bases, with 4 bases between the two germline ends. The CDR3 sequence: CASSVAATDTQYF. The CDR3 DNA is TGTGCCAGCAGCGTAGCGGCCACAGATACGCAGTATTTT.

J is TRBJ2-1 and V is TRBV4-3; 12 nucleotides match TRBD2. The CDR3 runs 17 residues. V shed 0 bases and J 4 bases; nucleotides not matched to a gene: 4. Germline loops: CDR1 LGHNA, CDR2 YSLEER. In DNA form, the CDR3 reads TGCGCCAGCAGCCAAGAGTCCGGACTAGCGGGGTACAATGAGCAGTTCTTC. This sequence encodes CASSQESGLAGYNEQFF.

This chain connects TRBV7-9 to TRBJ1-3; 8 nucleotides match TRBD1. V lost 5 bases and J lost 0; bases outside the gene matches: 3. From germline, CDR1 is SEHNR and CDR2 FQNEAQ (reference sequence). The CDR3 runs to 15 residues. The CDR3: CASSGDRGSGNTIYF. CDR3 bases: TGTGCCAGCAGCGGCGACAGGGGCTCTGGAAACACCATATATTTT.

The chain couples TRBV7-6 to TRBJ2-1; 11 bases fit TRBD2. There are 16 residues in the CDR3. The germline CDR1 and CDR2 sequences are SGHVS and FNYEAQ. V trimming: 9 bases; J trimming: 4 bases; junction bases outside the gene matches: 11. CDR3 nucleotides: TGTGCCAGAAAGAGGGCCGGGACTAGCGGATACAATGAGCAGTTCTTC. It translates to CARKRAGTSGYNEQFF. The full variable domain, rest sourced from reference TRBV7-6 and TRBJ2-1, is GAGVSQSPRYKVTKRGQDVALRCDPISGHVSLYWYRQALGQGPEFLTYFNYEAQQDKSGLPNDRFSAERPEGSISTLTIQRTEQRDSAMYRCARKRAGTSGYNEQFFGPGTRLTVL.

The chain uses TRBV6-5 and TRBJ1-1, with D perhaps matching TRBD1 (5 bases). Trimming pared 4 bases from V and 4 bases from J, leaving 13 bases between. The CDR3 spans 14 residues. Germline V lookup: CDR1 MNHEY, CDR2 SVGAGI. The CDR3 reads CASSLDGGGTEAFF. The CDR3 DNA reads TGTGCCAGCAGTTTAGACGGGGGAGGCACTGAAGCTTTCTTT.

J is TRBJ2-5 and V is TRBV4-2; D perhaps matches TRBD2 (6 bases). V was clipped by 1 base and J by 3 bases, with 12 bases between them. The CDR3 spans 15 residues. Per the germline V gene, CDR1 is LGHNA and CDR2 is YNFKEQ. CDR3 residues: CASSQGQGGEETQYF. The DNA of the CDR3 is TGTGCCAGCAGCCAAGGTCAAGGAGGGGAAGAGACCCAGTACTTC.

Relative to its sample, this clone is medium-sized (0.01 to 0.1%). The V and J genes are TRBV6-5 and TRBJ2-7; 8 bases align to TRBD1. CDR1 and CDR2 (germline): MNHEY, SVGAGI. After removal of 5 bases from V and 9 bases from J, the junction contained 9 bases not matched to a gene. The CDR3 consists of 13 residues. The CDR3 is CASSRSGQEGQYF. For the CDR3, the DNA is TGTGCCAGCAGTCGCTCGGGACAGGAGGGGCAGTACTTC.

This clone was seen only once. The gene calls are TRBV2 and TRBJ1-1; 9 nucleotides line up with TRBD1. The CDR3 has 15 residues. With 6 bases clipped from V and 6 bases from J, the junction kept 11 bases outside the gene matches. Germline V gene sequence: CDR1 SNHLY, CDR2 FYNNEI. CDR3 in DNA: TGTGCCAGCAGGGACATACAGGGGGCAGGCTCTGAAGCTTTCTTT. Translation: CASRDIQGAGSEAFF.

This chain joins TRBV9 and TRBJ2-7; D assignment may be TRBD1 or TRBD2 (7 bases each). The CDR3 spans 14 residues. V was pared by 4 bases and J by 3 bases, with 14 bases between. Germline loops: CDR1 SGDLS, CDR2 YYNGEE. CDR3 amino acids: CASSPRGDSYEQYF. Here the CDR3 DNA reads TGTGCCAGCAGCCCCCGGGGGGACAGCTACGAGCAGTACTTC.

The genes are TRBV7-9 and TRBJ2-5, with TRBD1 as a possible D gene (6 bases). Trimming removed 4 bases at V and 5 bases at J, with 20 bases between. Germline CDR1 SEHNR, CDR2 FQNEAQ (reference sequence). The CDR3 runs to 16 residues. Here the CDR3 reads CASSSALQGIRETQYF. CDR3 nucleotides: TGTGCCAGCAGCTCCGCCCTACAGGGTATACGGGAGACCCAGTACTTC.

CDR3 protein: CASSPSGLTEAFF. CDR3 sequence (DNA): TGTGCCAGTAGCCCTTCAGGCCTCACTGAAGCTTTCTTT. The V gene is TRBV19, the J gene TRBJ1-1; D is undetermined. The CDR3 runs 13 residues. Germline V lookup: CDR1 LNHDA, CDR2 SQIVND (reference sequence). V gave up 6 bases and J gave up 4 bases, with 12 bases separating them. Supplemented by reference TRBV19 and TRBJ1-1, the full variable domain reads DGGITQSPKYLFRKEGQNVTLSCEQNLNHDAMYWYRQDPGQGLRLIYYSQIVNDFQKGDIAEGYSVSREKKESFPLTVTSAQKNPTAFYLCASSPSGLTEAFFGQGTRLTVV.

J is TRBJ2-7 and V is TRBV7-2; 8 positions match TRBD2. The CDR3 is 14 amino acids. Germline trimming cut 3 bases from V and 3 bases from J; bases unmatched to any gene: 4. Germline CDR1 reads SGHTA; CDR2 reads FQGNSA. The CDR3 here is CASSFGGGSYEQYF. In DNA, the CDR3 is TGTGCCAGCAGCTTCGGGGGGGGAAGCTACGAGCAGTACTTC.

J is TRBJ2-7 and V is TRBV10-3; 8 bases align to TRBD2. CDR3 length: 13 residues. The V and J ends lost 4 bases and 4 bases, in that order; junction bases with no gene match: 3. Germline CDR1 ENHRY, CDR2 SYGVKD. The CDR3 bases are TGTGCCATCAGTGCCGGGGGGGCGTACGAGCAGTACTTC. This codes for CAISAGGAYEQYF.

J is TRBJ2-7 and V is TRBV29-1, with 9 bases that match TRBD1. The CDR3 runs to 14 residues. The ends lost 3 bases at V and 5 bases at J; junction bases unmatched: 8. Germline V gene data show CDR1 as SQVTM and CDR2 as ANQGSEA. CDR3 residues: CSVDFGQGYDEQYF. CDR3 in DNA: TGCAGCGTTGATTTTGGACAGGGGTATGACGAGCAGTACTTC.

The rearrangement joins TRBV25-1 to TRBJ1-1, with a tentative D call TRBD1 (5 bases). This CDR3 contains 13 residues. Trimming shortened V by 6 bases and J by 7 bases, and 15 bases separated the two germline ends. CDR1 MGHDK and CDR2 SYGVNS come from the germline V gene. CDR3 in DNA: TGTGCCAGCAGGGCGGAGGGGAGAAATGAAGCTTTCTTT. This gives the protein CASRAEGRNEAFF.